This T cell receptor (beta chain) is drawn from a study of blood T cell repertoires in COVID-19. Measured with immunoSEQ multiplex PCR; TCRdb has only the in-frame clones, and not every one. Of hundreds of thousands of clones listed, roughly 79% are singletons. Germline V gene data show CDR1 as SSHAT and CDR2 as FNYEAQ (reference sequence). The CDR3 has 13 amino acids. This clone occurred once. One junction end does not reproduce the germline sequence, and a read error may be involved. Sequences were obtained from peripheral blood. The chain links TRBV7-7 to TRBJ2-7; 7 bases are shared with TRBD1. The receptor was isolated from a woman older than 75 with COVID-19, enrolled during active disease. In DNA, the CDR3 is TGTGCTAGCAGTCTGACAGGGAATTCCGAGCAGTACTTC. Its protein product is CASSLTGNSEQYF.